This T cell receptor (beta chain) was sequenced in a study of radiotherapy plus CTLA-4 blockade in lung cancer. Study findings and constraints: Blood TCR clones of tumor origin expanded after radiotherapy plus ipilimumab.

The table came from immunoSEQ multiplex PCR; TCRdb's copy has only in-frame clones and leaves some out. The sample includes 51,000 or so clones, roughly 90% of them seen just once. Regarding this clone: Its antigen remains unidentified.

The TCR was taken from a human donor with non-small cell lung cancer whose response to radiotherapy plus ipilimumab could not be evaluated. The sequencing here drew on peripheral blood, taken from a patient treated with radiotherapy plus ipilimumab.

The CDR3 nucleotides are TGTGCCAGCAGCTCACCCGGGGCGGGAGCCCACAATGAGCAGTTCTTC. This codes for CASSSPGAGAHNEQFF. This sequence joins TRBV27 and TRBJ2-1; TRBD2 aligns across 7 bases. The CDR3 is 16 residues long. V was pared by 6 bases and J by 5 bases, with 13 bases of the junction left unmatched. Germline-derived CDR1 and CDR2 are MNHEY and SMNVEV (reference sequence).